A single T cell receptor (beta chain) is shown here with its context. The data originate from a study of shared clonotypes between healthy human individuals. The CDR3 is 13 residues long. Trimming shortened V by 6 bases and J by 5 bases, and 13 bases separated the two germline ends. Germline CDR1 reads SEHNR; CDR2 reads FQNEAQ (reference sequence). The protocol was immunoSEQ multiplex PCR, while the TCRdb copy is restricted to in-frame clones and leaves out a portion. The top ten clones hold roughly 0.45% of a sample with approximately 1.4 million clones, around 98% of them seen once. The chain is built from TRBV7-9 and TRBJ2-5, with D unclear. The sequenced material came from naive CD4+ T cells sorted from blood. The subset was: CD45RA+ positively selected. The TCR originated in a man aged 30-40 years in good health. The CDR3 protein is CASSWNIGETQYF. CDR3 DNA: TGTGCCAGCAGTTGGAATATAGGGGAGACCCAGTACTTC. Based on the CDR3 plus reference TRBV7-9 and TRBJ2-5, the full variable domain is DTGVSQNPRHKITKRGQNVTFRCDPISEHNRLYWYRQTLGQGPEFLTYFQNEAQLEKSRLLSDRFSAERPKGSFSTLEIQRTEQGDSAMYLCASSWNIGETQYFGPGTRLLVL.